The 9 T cell receptor beta chains presented below share a single source sample, sequenced in a study of blood T cell repertoires in COVID-19. Sequenced by immunoSEQ multiplex PCR; TCRdb stores in-frame clones only, minus some. The sample lists some 530,000 clones, roughly nine tenths occurring once. Sequenced: PBMCs or T cells enriched from blood (not recorded which). All receptors come from a woman aged 60-75 years who had recovered from COVID-19.

The V call is TRBV19, the J call TRBJ1-5; perhaps TRBD1 as D (5 bases). The V gene's germline CDR1 is LNHDA and CDR2 SQIVND (reference sequence). The CDR3 spans 15 residues. Trimming left V 5 bases short and J 1 base short, with 12 bases between. The CDR3 bases are TGTGCCAGTAGTCTCGGGGACTGGAGCAATCAGCCCCAGCATTTT. It is translated as CASSLGDWSNQPQHF.

The rearrangement joins TRBV6-5 to TRBJ1-5, with TRBD1 matching over 9 bases. J was trimmed by 1 base and V by 8 bases; bases with no gene match: 6. Germline V gene sequence: CDR1 MNHEY, CDR2 SVGAGI. The CDR3 is 15 residues long. The CDR3: CASQHRGLSNQPQHF. The CDR3 coding sequence is TGTGCCAGCCAACACAGGGGGCTAAGCAATCAGCCCCAGCATTTT.

The chain carries TRBV13 and TRBJ2-3, with TRBD2 matching over 7 bases. This CDR3 is built from 14 residues. Germline CDR1 is PRHDT and CDR2 is FYEKMQ (reference sequence). With 2 bases clipped from V and 5 bases from J, the junction kept 4 bases outside the gene matches. CDR3 in DNA: TGTGCCAGCAGCTTACGTGGGGGGGGAGATACGCAGTATTTT. The encoded protein is CASSLRGGGDTQYF. Combining the CDR3 with reference TRBV13 and TRBJ2-3 gives the whole variable domain AAGVIQSPRHLIKEKRETATLKCYPIPRHDTVYWYQQGPGQDPQFLISFYEKMQSDKGSIPDRFSAQQFSDYHSELNMSSLELGDSALYFCASSLRGGGDTQYFGPGTRLTVL.

The chain couples TRBV12-3 or TRBV12-4 to TRBJ1-1, with D possibly being TRBD1 (6 bases). This CDR3 has 13 amino acids. Trimming removed 7 bases at V and 5 bases at J, with 14 bases between. The CDR3 sequence is CASIIKGGTEAFF. Here the CDR3 DNA reads TGTGCCAGCATCATCAAAGGGGGAACTGAAGCTTTCTTT.

V and J are TRBV12-3 or TRBV12-4 and TRBJ1-1; weak D call: TRBD1 (6 bases). This CDR3 region has 13 residues. Trimming took 6 bases from V and 0 from J, leaving 8 bases between them. The DNA of the CDR3 is TGTGCCAGCAGCCGACAGGTGAACACTGAAGCTTTCTTT. Its translation: CASSRQVNTEAFF.

The chain employs TRBV27 and TRBJ1-5; D remains ambiguous. Deletions cut 2 bases from V and 2 bases from J, with 13 bases between. This CDR3 region has 16 residues. Germline assignment: CDR1 MNHEY and CDR2 SMNVEV (reference sequence). The CDR3 nucleotides read TGTGCCAGCAGTTTAAGAGGGATCGGTGGCAATCAGCCCCAGCATTTT. It yields the protein CASSLRGIGGNQPQHF.

The chain joins TRBV5-4 to TRBJ1-2; no reliable D call. Germline loops: CDR1 SGHNT, CDR2 YYREEE (reference sequence). With 4 bases removed from V and 5 bases from J, the gap between germline ends came to 9 bases. This CDR3 has 12 amino acids. In nucleotides, the CDR3 is TGTGCCAGCAGCACCGGGGTATATGGCTACACCTTC. Its protein product is CASSTGVYGYTF.

The gene calls are TRBV3-1 (or the pseudogene TRBV3-2) and TRBJ2-2; D perhaps matches TRBD1 (5 bases). CDR3 length: 14 residues. Looked up from germline, CDR1 is LGHDT and CDR2 is YNNKEL (reference sequence). Between the trimmed V and J ends, which lost 6 bases and 5 bases, there was a span of 13 bases. The CDR3, as DNA: TGTGCCAGCAGACTTTCAGGGAAAACCGGGGAGCTGTTTTTT. Its translation: CASRLSGKTGELFF.

This clone has only one observation. This chain connects TRBV6-5 to TRBJ2-1; no definite D call. Germline V gives CDR1 MNHEY, CDR2 SVGAGI. This CDR3 is built from 14 residues. The V gene lost 2 bases and the J gene lost 5 bases, with 10 bases spanning the gap. The CDR3: CASSYQAVNNEQFF. The CDR3 bases are TGTGCCAGCAGTTACCAGGCCGTGAACAATGAGCAGTTCTTC.